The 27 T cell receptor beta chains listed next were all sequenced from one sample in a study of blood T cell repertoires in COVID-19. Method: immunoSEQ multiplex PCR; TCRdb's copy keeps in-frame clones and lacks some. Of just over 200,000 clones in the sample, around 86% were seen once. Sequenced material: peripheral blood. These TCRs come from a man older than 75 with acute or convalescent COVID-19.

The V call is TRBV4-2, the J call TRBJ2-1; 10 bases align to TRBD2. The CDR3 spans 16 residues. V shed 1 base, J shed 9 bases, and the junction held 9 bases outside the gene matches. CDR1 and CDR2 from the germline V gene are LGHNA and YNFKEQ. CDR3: CASSQASSGRWSEQFF. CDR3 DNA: TGTGCCAGCAGCCAAGCCAGTAGCGGGAGGTGGAGTGAGCAGTTCTTC.

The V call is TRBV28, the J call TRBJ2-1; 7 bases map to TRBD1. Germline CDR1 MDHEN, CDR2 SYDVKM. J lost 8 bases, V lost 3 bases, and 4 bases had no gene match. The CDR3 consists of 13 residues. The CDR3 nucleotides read TGTGCCAGCAGTTTCACAGGGGTTCATGAGCAGTTCTTC. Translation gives CASSFTGVHEQFF.

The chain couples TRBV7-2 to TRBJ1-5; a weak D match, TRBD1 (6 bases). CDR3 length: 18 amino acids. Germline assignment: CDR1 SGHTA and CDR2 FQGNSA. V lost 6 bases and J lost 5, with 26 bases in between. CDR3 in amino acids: CASSFTGGAKLRHQPQHF. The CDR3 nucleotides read TGTGCCAGCAGTTTTACGGGGGGCGCGAAGTTGAGGCATCAGCCCCAGCATTTT.

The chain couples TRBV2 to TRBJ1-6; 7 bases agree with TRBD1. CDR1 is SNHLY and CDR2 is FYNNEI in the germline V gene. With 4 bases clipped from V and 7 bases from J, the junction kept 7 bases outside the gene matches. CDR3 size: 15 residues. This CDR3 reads CASSGTGTENSPLHF. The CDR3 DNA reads TGTGCCAGCAGTGGTACCGGGACAGAGAATTCACCCCTCCACTTT.

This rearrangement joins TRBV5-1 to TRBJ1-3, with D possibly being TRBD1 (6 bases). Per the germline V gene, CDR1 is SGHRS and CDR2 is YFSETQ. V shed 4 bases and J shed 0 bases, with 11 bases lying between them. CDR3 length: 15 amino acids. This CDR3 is CASSPTGFSGNTIYF. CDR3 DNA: TGCGCCAGCAGCCCAACAGGGTTCTCTGGAAACACCATATATTTT.

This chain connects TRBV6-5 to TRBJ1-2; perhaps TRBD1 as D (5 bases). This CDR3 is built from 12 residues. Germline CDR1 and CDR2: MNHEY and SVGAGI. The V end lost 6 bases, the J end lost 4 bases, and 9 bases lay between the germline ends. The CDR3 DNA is TGTGCCAGCAGCCAGGGTCCCTATGGCTACACCTTC. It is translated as CASSQGPYGYTF.

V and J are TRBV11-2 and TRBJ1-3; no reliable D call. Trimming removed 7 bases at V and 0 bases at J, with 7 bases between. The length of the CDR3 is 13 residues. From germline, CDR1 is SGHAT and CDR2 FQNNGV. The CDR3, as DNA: TGTGCCAGCAAAACACACTCTGGAAACACCATATATTTT. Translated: CASKTHSGNTIYF.

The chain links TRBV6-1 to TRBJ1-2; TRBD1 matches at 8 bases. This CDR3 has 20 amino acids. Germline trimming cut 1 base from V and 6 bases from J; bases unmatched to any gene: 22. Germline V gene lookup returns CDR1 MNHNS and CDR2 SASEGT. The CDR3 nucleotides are TGTGCCAGCAGTGAAGTAAGGAGGGGGACAGGAGACGCCCAAAGGGATGGCTACACCTTC. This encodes CASSEVRRGTGDAQRDGYTF.

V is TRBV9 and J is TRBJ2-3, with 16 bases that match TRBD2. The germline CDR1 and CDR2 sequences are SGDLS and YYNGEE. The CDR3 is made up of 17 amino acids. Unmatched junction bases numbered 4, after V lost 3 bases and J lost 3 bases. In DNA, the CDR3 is TGTGCCAGCAGCGCGGGACTAGCGGGAGGGCCGACAGATACGCAGTATTTT. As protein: CASSAGLAGGPTDTQYF.

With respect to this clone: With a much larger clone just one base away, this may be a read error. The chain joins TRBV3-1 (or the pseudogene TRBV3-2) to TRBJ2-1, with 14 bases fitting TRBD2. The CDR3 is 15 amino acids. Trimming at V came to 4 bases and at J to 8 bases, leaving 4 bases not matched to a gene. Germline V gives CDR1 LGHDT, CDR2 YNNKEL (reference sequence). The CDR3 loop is CASSRGTSGSDEQFF. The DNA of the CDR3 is TGTGCCAGCAGCCGAGGGACTAGCGGGAGCGATGAGCAGTTCTTC.

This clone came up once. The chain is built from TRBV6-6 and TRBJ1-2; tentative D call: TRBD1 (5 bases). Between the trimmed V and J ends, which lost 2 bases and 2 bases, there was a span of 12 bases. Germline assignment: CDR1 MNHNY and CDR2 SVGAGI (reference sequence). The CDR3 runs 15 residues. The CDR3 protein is CASSYGDSRNYGYTF. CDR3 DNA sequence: TGTGCCAGCAGTTACGGAGACAGTCGAAACTATGGCTACACCTTC.

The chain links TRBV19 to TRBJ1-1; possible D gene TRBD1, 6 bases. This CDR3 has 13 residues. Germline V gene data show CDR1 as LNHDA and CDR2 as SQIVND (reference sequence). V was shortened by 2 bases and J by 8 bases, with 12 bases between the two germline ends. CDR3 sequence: CASSIPGDNEAFF. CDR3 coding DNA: TGTGCCAGTAGTATACCAGGGGACAACGAAGCTTTCTTT.

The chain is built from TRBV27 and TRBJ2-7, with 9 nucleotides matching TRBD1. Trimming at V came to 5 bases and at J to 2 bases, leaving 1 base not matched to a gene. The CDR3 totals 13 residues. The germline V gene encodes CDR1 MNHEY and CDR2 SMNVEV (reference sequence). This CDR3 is CASSRQGAYEQYV. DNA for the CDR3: TGTGCCAGCAGTCGACAGGGGGCCTACGAGCAGTACGTC.

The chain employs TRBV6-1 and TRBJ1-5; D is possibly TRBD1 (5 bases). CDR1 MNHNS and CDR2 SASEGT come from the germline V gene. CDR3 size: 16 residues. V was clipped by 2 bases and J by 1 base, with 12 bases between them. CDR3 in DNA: TGTGCCAGCAGTGAACTTTTCGGGGGGAGCAATCAGCCCCAGCATTTT. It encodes CASSELFGGSNQPQHF.

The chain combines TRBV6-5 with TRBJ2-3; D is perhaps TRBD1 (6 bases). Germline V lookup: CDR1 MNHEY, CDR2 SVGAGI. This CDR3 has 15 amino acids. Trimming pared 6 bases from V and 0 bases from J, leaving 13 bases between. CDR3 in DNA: TGTGCCAGCAGGCGACAGGACTTCAGCACAGATACGCAGTATTTT. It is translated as CASRRQDFSTDTQYF.

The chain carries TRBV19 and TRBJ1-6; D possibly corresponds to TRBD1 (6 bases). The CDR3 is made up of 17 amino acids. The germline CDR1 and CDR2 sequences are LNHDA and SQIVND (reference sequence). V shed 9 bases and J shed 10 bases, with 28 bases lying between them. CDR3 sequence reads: CASRKLLGGPGSSPLHF. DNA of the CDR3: TGTGCCAGCAGGAAGCTGTTGGGGGGGCCAGGGAGCTCACCCCTCCACTTT.

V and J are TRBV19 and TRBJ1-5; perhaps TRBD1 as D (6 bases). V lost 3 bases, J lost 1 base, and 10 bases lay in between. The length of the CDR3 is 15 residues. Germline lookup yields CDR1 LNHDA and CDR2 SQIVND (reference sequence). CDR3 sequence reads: CASSIIGGSNQPQHF. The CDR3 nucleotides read TGTGCCAGTAGTATCATAGGGGGAAGCAATCAGCCCCAGCATTTT. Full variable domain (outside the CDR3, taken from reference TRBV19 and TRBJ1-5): DGGITQSPKYLFRKEGQNVTLSCEQNLNHDAMYWYRQDPGQGLRLIYYSQIVNDFQKGDIAEGYSVSREKKESFPLTVTSAQKNPTAFYLCASSIIGGSNQPQHFGDGTRLSIL.

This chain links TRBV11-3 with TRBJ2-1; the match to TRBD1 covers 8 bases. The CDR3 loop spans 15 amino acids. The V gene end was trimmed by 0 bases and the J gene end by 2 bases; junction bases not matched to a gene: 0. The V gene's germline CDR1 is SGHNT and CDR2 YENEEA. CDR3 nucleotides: TGTGCCAGCAGCTTAGAGGGACAGGCCTACAATGAGCAGTTCTTC. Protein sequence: CASSLEGQAYNEQFF.

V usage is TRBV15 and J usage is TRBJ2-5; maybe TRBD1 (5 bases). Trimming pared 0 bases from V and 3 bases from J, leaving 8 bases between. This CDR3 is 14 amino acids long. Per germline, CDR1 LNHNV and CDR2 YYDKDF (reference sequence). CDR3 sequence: CATSRDAGKETQYF. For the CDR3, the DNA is TGTGCCACCAGCAGAGATGCAGGGAAAGAGACCCAGTACTTC.

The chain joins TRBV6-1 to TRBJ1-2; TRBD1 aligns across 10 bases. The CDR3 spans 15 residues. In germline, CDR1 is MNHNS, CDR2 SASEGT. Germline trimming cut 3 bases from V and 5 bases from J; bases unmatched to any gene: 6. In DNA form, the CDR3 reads TGTGCCAGCAGTGACCTTGGGACAGGGGCGTATGGCTACACCTTC. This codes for CASSDLGTGAYGYTF.

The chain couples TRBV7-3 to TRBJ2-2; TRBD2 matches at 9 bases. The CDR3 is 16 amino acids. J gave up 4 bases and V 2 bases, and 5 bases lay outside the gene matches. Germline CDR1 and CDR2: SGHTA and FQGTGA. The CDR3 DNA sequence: TGTGCCAGCAGCTTAGGTCAACTAGCGGGCACCGGGGAGCTGTTTTTT. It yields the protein CASSLGQLAGTGELFF.

The CDR3 DNA sequence: TGTGCCAGCAGAAGGGGACAGGGGCTTCACGAGCAGTTCTTC. It codes for CASRRGQGLHEQFF. The chain employs TRBV6-5 and TRBJ2-1; 10 nucleotides agree with TRBD1. Germline trimming cut 6 bases from V and 10 bases from J; bases unmatched to any gene: 9. Germline V gene sequence: CDR1 MNHEY, CDR2 SVGAGI. The CDR3 has 14 amino acids.

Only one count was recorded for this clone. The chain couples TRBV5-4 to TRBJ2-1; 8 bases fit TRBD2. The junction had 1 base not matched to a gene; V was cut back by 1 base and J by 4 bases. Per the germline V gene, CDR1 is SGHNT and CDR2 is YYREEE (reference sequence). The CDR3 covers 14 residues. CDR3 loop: CASSLSGRYNEQFF. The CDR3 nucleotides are TGTGCCAGCAGCTTGAGCGGGAGATACAATGAGCAGTTCTTC.

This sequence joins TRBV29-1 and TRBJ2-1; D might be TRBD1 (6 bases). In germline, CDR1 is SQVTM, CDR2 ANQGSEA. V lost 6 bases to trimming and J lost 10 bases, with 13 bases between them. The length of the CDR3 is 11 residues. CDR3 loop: CSVKDTGEQFF. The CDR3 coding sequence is TGCAGCGTCAAGGATACAGGGGAGCAGTTCTTC.

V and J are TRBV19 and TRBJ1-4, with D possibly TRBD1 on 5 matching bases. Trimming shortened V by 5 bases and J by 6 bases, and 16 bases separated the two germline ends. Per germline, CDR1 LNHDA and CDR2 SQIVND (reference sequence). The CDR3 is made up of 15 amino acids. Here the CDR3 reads CASSALTPGDEKLFF. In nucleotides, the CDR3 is TGTGCCAGTAGTGCCCTGACACCGGGGGATGAAAAACTGTTTTTT.

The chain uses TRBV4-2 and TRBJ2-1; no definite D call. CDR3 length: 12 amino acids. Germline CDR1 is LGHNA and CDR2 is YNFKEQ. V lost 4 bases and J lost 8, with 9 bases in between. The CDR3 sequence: CASSPTYDEQFF. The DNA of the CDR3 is TGTGCCAGCAGCCCAACATACGATGAGCAGTTCTTC.

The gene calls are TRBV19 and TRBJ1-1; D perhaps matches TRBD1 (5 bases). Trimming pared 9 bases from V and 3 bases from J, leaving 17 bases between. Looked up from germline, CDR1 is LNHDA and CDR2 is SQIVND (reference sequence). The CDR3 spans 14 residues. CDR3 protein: CASNMGGEDTEAFF. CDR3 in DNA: TGTGCCAGCAACATGGGGGGGGAAGACACTGAAGCTTTCTTT.